This record concerns one T cell receptor beta chain sequence. Its antigen is unknown. This sample is drawn from a study of T cell responses to AZD1222 COVID-19 vaccine. This CDR3 has 15 amino acids. Germline CDR1 is LNHDA and CDR2 is SQIVND (reference sequence). Trimming removed 3 bases from V and 0 bases from J, with 10 bases in between. Study-level results: Every sample of the repertoires postdated the peak T cell response. Only 5 to 7 AZD1222 recipients were seropositive at baseline.

Generated by immunoSEQ multiplex PCR, the TCRdb table keeps only in-frame clones and is missing some. The table has approximately 100,000 clones, 85% seen once; the top ten hold about 4.5%. This chain connects TRBV19 to TRBJ2-3; tentative D call: TRBD2 (5 bases). The sequence came from an adult who received the AZD1222 COVID-19 vaccine. Sequenced material: peripheral blood, taken 28 days after the second AZD1222 dose. CDR3 protein: CASSIARVSTDTQYF. The DNA of the CDR3 is TGTGCCAGTAGTATTGCGCGGGTAAGCACAGATACGCAGTATTTT.